This T cell receptor beta chain was obtained from a study of cytomegalovirus exposure and HLA in healthy donors. CDR1 is MDHEN and CDR2 is SYDVKM in the germline V gene. V shed 5 bases and J shed 5 bases, with 15 bases lying between them. This CDR3 contains 15 residues. Produced via immunoSEQ multiplex PCR; TCRdb's table is partial and in-frame only. The sample yields approximately 76,000 clones, 94% seen once. This receptor was taken from a woman under 30 in good health and CMV-seronegative. Source material: PBMCs. The chain carries TRBV28 and TRBJ1-4; perhaps TRBD1 as D (6 bases). The CDR3, as DNA: TGTGCCAGCAGTATACCACAGGGAATAAATGAAAAACTGTTTTTT. Translated: CASSIPQGINEKLFF.